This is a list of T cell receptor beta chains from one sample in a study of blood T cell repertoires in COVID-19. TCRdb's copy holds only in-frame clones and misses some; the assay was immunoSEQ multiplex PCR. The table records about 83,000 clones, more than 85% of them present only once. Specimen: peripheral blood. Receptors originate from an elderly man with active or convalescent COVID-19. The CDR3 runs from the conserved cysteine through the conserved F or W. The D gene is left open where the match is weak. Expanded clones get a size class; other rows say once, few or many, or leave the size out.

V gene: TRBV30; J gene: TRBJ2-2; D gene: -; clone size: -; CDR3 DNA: TGTGCCTGGAGTTCTGCGGGGCGCCTCACCGGGGAGCTGTTTTTT; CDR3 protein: CAWSSAGRLTGELFF
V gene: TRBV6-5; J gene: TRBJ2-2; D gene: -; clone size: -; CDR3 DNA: TGTGCCAGCAGCCGCGGGGTCGGGGAGCTGTTTTTT; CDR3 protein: CASSRGVGELFF
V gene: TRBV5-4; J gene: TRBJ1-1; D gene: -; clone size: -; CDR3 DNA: TGTGCCAGCAGCCAAAAAACAGGGAACACTGAAGCTTTCTTT; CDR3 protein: CASSQKTGNTEAFF
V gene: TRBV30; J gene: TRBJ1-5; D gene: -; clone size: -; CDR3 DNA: TGTGCCTGGAGTACAGGCCGCACTAACAATCAGCCCCAGCATTTT; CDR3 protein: CAWSTGRTNNQPQHF
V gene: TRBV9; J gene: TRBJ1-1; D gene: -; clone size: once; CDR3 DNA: TGTGCCAGCAGCGCGGACGGGAGAGATAACAGTGAAGCTTTCTTT; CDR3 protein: CASSADGRDNSEAFF
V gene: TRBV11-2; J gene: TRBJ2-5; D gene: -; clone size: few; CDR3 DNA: TGTGCCAGCAGCCACCCCAGGGTTTGGGAGACCCAGTACTTC; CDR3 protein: CASSHPRVWETQYF
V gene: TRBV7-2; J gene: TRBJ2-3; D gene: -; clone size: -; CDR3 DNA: TGTGCCAGCAGCTTAACACCCGGTCCGGGGGGCCAAGATACGCAGTATTTT; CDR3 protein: CASSLTPGPGGQDTQYF
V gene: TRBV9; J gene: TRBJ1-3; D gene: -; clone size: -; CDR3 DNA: TGTGCCAGCAGCGCACAAACAGCTGGAAACACCATATATTTT; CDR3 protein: CASSAQTAGNTIYF
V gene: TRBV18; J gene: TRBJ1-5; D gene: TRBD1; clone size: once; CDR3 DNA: TGTGCCAGCTCAGCGACAGGGAACCTTAATCAGCCCCAGCATTTT; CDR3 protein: CASSATGNLNQPQHF
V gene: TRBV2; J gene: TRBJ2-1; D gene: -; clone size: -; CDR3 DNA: TGTGCCAGCAGTGAACGGCAGGGGCAATACAATGAGCAGTTCTTC; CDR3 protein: CASSERQGQYNEQFF
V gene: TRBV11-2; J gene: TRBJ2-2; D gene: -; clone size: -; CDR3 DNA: TGTGCCAGCAGCAGCGGTGGGATTTTCACTACCGGGGAGCTGTTTTTT; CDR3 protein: CASSSGGIFTTGELFF
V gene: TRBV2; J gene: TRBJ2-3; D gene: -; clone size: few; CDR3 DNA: TGTGCCAGCAGACAGGACACAGATACGCAGTATTTT; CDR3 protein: CASRQDTDTQYF
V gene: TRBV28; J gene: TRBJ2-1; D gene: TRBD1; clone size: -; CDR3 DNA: TGTGCCAGCAGTTCTACTGGGACAGTGTACAATGAGCAGTTCTTC; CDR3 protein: CASSSTGTVYNEQFF
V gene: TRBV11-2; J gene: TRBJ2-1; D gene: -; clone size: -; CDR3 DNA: TGTGCCAGCAGCCTGGAAAGGGGCAATGAGCAGTTCTTC; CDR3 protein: CASSLERGNEQFF
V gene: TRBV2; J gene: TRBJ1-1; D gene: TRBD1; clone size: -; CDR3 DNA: TGTGCCAGCAGGATACCGGGACAGGGAAGCGGCACTGAAGCTTTCTTT; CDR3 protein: CASRIPGQGSGTEAFF
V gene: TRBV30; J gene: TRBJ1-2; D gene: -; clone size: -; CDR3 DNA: TGTGCCTGGAGTTTAACAGTTTCGTCCCATGGCTACACCTTC; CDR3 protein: CAWSLTVSSHGYTF
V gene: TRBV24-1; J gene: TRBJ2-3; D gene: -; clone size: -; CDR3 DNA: TGTGCCACCAGTGATCCAAACAGGGCGGATACGCAGTATTTT; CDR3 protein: CATSDPNRADTQYF
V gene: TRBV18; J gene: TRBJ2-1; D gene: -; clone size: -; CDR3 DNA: TGTGCCAGCTCACCAGCGGGGTACAATGAGCAGTTCTTC; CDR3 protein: CASSPAGYNEQFF
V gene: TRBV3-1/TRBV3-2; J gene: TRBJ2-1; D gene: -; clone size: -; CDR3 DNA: TGTGCCAGCAGGTATAGGGGCAACTCCAATGAGCAGTTCTTC; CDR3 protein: CASRYRGNSNEQFF
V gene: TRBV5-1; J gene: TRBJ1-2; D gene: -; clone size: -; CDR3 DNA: TGCGCCAGCAGCTTGGCATGGGACACCCCGACTAACTATGGCTACACCTTC; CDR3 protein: CASSLAWDTPTNYGYTF
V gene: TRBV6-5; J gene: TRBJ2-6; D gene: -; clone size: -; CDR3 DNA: TGTGCCAGCAGTTGGGGAGGCTCTGGGGCCAACGTCCTGACTTTC; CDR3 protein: CASSWGGSGANVLTF
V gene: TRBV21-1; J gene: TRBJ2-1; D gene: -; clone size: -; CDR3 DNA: TGTGCCAGCAGCAAAGTGCCTAGGGGACTAGCGGGGGGGTGGTCCTACAATGAGCAGTTCTTC; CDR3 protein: CASSKVPRGLAGGWSYNEQFF
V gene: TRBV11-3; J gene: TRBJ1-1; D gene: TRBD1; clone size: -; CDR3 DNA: TGTGCCAGCAGCCCCTGGACAGGGAACACTGAAGCTTTCTTT; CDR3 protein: CASSPWTGNTEAFF
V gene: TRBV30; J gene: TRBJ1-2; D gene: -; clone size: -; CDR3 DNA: TGTGCCTGGACCCGATTGGGGGAGGGGGCTAACTATGGCTACACCTTC; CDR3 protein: CAWTRLGEGANYGYTF
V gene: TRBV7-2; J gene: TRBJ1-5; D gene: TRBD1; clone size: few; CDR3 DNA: TGTGCCAGCAGGGGAGGGGGGACAGGGGACAATCAGCCCCAGCATTTT; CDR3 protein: CASRGGGTGDNQPQHF
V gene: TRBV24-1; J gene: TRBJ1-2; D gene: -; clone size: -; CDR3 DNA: TGTGCCACCAGTGATTTTGGACAGAGCTATGGCTACACCTTC; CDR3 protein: CATSDFGQSYGYTF
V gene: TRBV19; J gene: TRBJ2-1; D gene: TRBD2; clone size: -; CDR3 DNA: TGTGCCAGTAGTACCCCCGGGAGGGACACAGGACAGCAGTTCTTC; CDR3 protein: CASSTPGRDTGQQFF
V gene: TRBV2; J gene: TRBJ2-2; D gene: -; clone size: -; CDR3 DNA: TGTGCCAGCAGGATGGGGGGGCGCACCGGGGAGCTGTTTTTT; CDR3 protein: CASRMGGRTGELFF
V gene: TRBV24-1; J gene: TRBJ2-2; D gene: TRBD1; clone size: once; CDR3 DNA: TGTGCCACCAGTGACCCGGGACAGCCTACTGGGGAGCTGTTTTTT; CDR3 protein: CATSDPGQPTGELFF
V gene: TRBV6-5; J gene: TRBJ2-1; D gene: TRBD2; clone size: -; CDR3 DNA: TGTGCCACCATGGCGGGCGGGAGCCGGCATGAGCAGTTCTTC; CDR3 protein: CATMAGGSRHEQFF
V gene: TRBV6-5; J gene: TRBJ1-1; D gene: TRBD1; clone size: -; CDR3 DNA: TGTGCCAGCAGTCGACCAGGGGGGCGAGTCACTGAAGCTTTCTTT; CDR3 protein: CASSRPGGRVTEAFF
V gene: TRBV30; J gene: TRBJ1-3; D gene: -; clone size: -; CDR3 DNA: TGTGCCTGGAGTGTACTTGCCCGGGCTGGAAACACCATATATTTT; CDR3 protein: CAWSVLARAGNTIYF
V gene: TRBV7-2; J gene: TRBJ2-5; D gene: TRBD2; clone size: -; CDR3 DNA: TGTGCCAGCAGCTCTTTCGGACTAGCGGAGACCCAGTACTTC; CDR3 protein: CASSSFGLAETQYF
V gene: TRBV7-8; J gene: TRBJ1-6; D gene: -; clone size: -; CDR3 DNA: TGTGCCAGCAGTTTGACCCCTTTAATCAGGGCCACCTATAATTCACCCCTCCACTTT; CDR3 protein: CASSLTPLIRATYNSPLHF
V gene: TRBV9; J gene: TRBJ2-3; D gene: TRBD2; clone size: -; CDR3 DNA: TGTGCCAGCAGCACGACCGGGACTAGAGGAACAGATACGCAGTATTTT; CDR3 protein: CASSTTGTRGTDTQYF
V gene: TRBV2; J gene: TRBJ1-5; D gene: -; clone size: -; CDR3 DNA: TGTGCCAGCAGGGACTATGCGGGGAGCAATCAGCCCCAGCATTTT; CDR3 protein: CASRDYAGSNQPQHF
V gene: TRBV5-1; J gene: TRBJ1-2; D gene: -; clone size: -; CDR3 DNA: TGCGCCAGCAGCTTGATGGGCGGGGATGGCTACACCTTC; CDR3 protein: CASSLMGGDGYTF
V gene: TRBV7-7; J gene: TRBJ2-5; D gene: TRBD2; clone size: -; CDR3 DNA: TGTGCTAGCAGCCTCGGGACTAGCTACCAAGAGACCCAGTACTTC; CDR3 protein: CASSLGTSYQETQYF
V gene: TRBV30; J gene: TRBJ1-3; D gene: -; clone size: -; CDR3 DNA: TGTGCCTACGTGGGGGCGGGCGGAAACACCATATATTTT; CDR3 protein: CAYVGAGGNTIYF
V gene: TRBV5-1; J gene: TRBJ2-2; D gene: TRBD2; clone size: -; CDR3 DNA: TGCGCCAGCAGCTCGACTAGCGGGCCGAACACCGGGGAGCTGTTTTTT; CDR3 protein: CASSSTSGPNTGELFF
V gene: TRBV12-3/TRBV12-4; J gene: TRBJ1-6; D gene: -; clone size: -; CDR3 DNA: TGTGCCAGCAGGACAGCAGAAAATTCACCCCTCCACTTT; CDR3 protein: CASRTAENSPLHF
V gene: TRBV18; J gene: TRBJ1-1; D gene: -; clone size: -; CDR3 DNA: TGTGCCAGCTCACCACTCCGGGGGGTGAACACTGAAGCTTTCTTT; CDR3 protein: CASSPLRGVNTEAFF
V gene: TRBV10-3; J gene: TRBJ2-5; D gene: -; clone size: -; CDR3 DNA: TGTGCCACCCGGGCAGGGTCTGGGGCAGAGACCCAGTACTTC; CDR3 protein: CATRAGSGAETQYF
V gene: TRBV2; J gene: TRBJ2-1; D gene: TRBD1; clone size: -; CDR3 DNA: TGTGCCAGCACTCCGGGACAGGACCGACCACAGTTCTTC; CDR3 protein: CASTPGQDRPQFF
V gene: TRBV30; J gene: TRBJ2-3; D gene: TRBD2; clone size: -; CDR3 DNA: TGTGCCTGGAAGAGGACTAGCGCGATCACAGATACGCAGTATTTT; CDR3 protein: CAWKRTSAITDTQYF
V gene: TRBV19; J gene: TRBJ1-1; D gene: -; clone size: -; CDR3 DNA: TGTGCCAGTACTCTCGCACCGCAGGGTCGAGCTTTCTTT; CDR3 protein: CASTLAPQGRAFF
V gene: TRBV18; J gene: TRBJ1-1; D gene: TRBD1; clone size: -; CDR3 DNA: TGTGCCAGCTCACCGCAAGACAGGGCTGCTTTCTTT; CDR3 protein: CASSPQDRAAFF
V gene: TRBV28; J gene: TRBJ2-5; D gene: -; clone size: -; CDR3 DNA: TGTGCCAGCAGTGCAACAGGGCAAGAGACCCAGTACTTC; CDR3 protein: CASSATGQETQYF
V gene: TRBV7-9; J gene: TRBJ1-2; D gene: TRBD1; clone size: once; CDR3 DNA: TGTGCCAGCAGCATACCGGGACAGGGCCTCTATGGCTACACCTTC; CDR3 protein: CASSIPGQGLYGYTF
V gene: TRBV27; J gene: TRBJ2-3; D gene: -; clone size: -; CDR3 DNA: TGTGCCAGCAGTTCCGACGGGACAGATACGCAGTATTTT; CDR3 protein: CASSSDGTDTQYF
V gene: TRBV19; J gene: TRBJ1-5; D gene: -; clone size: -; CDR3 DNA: TGTGCCAGTAGTATAGGAGTGGGTCGAGGGAGCAATCAGCCCCAGCATTTT; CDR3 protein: CASSIGVGRGSNQPQHF
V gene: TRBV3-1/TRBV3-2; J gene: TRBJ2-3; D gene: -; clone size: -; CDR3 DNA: TGTGCCAGCAGCCCGAGCACAGATACGCAGTATTTT; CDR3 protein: CASSPSTDTQYF
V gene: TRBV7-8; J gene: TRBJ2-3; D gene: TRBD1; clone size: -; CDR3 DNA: TGTGCCAGCAGCCGGACCGGGACAGCCACCACAGATACGCAGTATTTT; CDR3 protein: CASSRTGTATTDTQYF
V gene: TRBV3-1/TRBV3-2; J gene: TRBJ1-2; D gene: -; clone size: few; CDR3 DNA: TGTGCCAGCAGCCAAGAAGGTTTGAGGGGCTACACCTTC; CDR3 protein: CASSQEGLRGYTF
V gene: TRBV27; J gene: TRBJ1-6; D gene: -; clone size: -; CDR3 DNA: TGTGCCAGCAGTTTAGGTACTAGTAATTCACCCCTCCACTTT; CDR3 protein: CASSLGTSNSPLHF
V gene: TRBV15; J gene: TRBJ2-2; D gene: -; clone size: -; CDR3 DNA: TGTGCCACCAGCAGAGGCGGGGCGGGCGGGGAGCTGTTTTTT; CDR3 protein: CATSRGGAGGELFF
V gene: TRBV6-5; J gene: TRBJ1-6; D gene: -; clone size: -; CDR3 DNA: TGTGCCAGCAGTCCTCGGGGGGGGGATTCACCCCTCCACTTT; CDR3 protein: CASSPRGGDSPLHF
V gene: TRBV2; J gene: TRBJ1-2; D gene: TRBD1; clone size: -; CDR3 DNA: TGTGCCAGCAGTGAAACCCGACAGGGATTTGGAGGCTACACCTTC; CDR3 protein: CASSETRQGFGGYTF
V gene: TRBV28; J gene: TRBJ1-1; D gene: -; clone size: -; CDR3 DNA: TGTGCCAGCAGTTTATATCGAGAGAACACTGAAGCTTTCTTT; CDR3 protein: CASSLYRENTEAFF
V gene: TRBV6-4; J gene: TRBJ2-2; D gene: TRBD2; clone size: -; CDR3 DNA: TGTGCCAGCAGTGACTTGGCGAGCGGGAGCCCCGGGGAGCTGTTTTTT; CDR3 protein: CASSDLASGSPGELFF